This TCR beta chain was recovered during a study of monozygotic twins with inflammatory bowel disease. General study results and limits: A single strong clonotype or signal linked to IBD was not supported. Healthy co-twins exceeded IBD patients in TCRbeta diversity as measured by inverse Simpson.

Template switching appended UMIs that held a 6-nucleotide sample barcode. TCRdb derives one entry per CDR3 protein from the 5' RACE reads, leaving out DNA. The sample holds more than 350,000 distinct CDR3 sequences. Germline CDR1 is SGHVS and CDR2 is FNYEAQ. This CDR3 has 17 residues. Comments on this clonotype: As yet, its antigen is unknown.

The chain has TRBV7-6 and TRBJ2-1; TCRdb returns TRBD2, unconfirmable since there is no DNA. The TCR originated in a human donor with ulcerative colitis or Crohn's disease, or a healthy co-twin of an affected twin (not recorded which). The sample comprised blood. CDR3 sequence reads: CASSRGDYSSSYNEQFF.